The 27 T cell receptor beta chains below come from one sample, sequenced in a study of T-cell memory formation after mild COVID-19. TCRdb used MiXCR to reprocess the 5' RACE reads, holding one entry per CDR3 protein. The top ten clones hold around 11% of a sample with 150,000 to 200,000 distinct CDR3 sequences, roughly 31% of them seen once. The sequenced sample consisted of PBMCs or a T cell subset sorted from them (not recorded which). These receptors were obtained from an adult woman who had mild COVID-19 (a few samples of this study predate the infection). Cell type and time point are not known.

The V and J genes are TRBV29-1 and TRBJ1-2; TRBD1 aligns across 7 bases. The V gene end was trimmed by 3 bases and the J gene end by 5 bases; junction bases not matched to a gene: 3. Per the germline V gene, CDR1 is SQVTM and CDR2 is ANQGSEA. This CDR3 is built from 12 residues. CDR3 sequence reads: CSVDRGRYGYTF. CDR3 bases: TGCAGCGTTGACAGGGGGAGGTATGGCTACACCTTC.

This clonotype was seen more than once but under ten times. This sequence joins TRBV5-6 and TRBJ2-7; D gene ambiguous. The CDR3 runs 13 residues. Germline V gene sequence: CDR1 SGHDT, CDR2 YYEEEE. Trimming took 4 bases from V and 6 from J, leaving 14 bases between them. This CDR3 reads CASSAAIRVEQYF. DNA for the CDR3: TGTGCCAGCAGCGCCGCGATCCGAGTCGAGCAGTACTTC. Looking up the rest from reference TRBV5-6 and TRBJ2-7 gives the full variable domain: DAGVTQSPTHLIKTRGQQVTLRCSPKSGHDTVSWYQQALGQGPQFIFQYYEEEERQRGNFPDRFSGHQFPNYSSELNVNALLLGDSALYLCASSAAIRVEQYFGPGTRLTVT.

The chain couples TRBV5-1 to TRBJ1-4; D gene unclear. V lost 2 bases and J lost 5, with 19 bases in between. This CDR3 has 17 residues. Germline assignment: CDR1 SGHRS and CDR2 YFSETQ. The chain's CDR3 is CASSLTIQIGSNEKLFF. The CDR3 bases are TGCGCCAGCAGCTTAACGATACAGATAGGGTCCAATGAAAAACTGTTTTTT.

This clonotype showed up just a few times. The genes are TRBV9 and TRBJ1-2; D uncertain. Trimming stripped 3 bases from V and 3 bases from J, with 3 bases between. Germline V gives CDR1 SGDLS, CDR2 YYNGEE. The CDR3 consists of 11 residues. The DNA for the CDR3 is TGTGCCAGCAGCGCCTACTATGGCTACACCTTC. Its protein product is CASSAYYGYTF.

The table lists this clonotype with a few counts. J is TRBJ2-3 and V is TRBV7-2, with 11 nucleotides matching TRBD2. The CDR3 covers 21 residues. J lost 0 bases, V lost 2 bases, and 16 bases had no gene match. Looked up from germline, CDR1 is SGHTA and CDR2 is FQGNSA. The CDR3 sequence: CASSLIGLAGGQMASTDTQYF. CDR3 coding DNA: TGTGCCAGCAGCTTAATCGGCCTAGCGGGAGGACAGATGGCTAGCACAGATACGCAGTATTTT.

This chain links TRBV29-1 with TRBJ2-3; 8 bases agree with TRBD2. The CDR3 spans 13 residues. From germline, CDR1 is SQVTM and CDR2 ANQGSEA. With V trimmed by 7 bases and J by 1 base, 4 bases remained unmatched. CDR3 DNA sequence: TGCAGCGGACGGGGGGGTGGCACAGATACGCAGTATTTT. Its translation is CSGRGGGTDTQYF.

The V and J genes are TRBV29-1 and TRBJ2-5, with D perhaps TRBD2 (5 bases). Per the germline V gene, CDR1 is SQVTM and CDR2 is ANQGSEA. The CDR3 runs 15 residues. Trimming shortened V by 7 bases and J by 1 base, and 19 bases separated the two germline ends. DNA for the CDR3: TGCAGCGGAACCCGGACTGACCAAGCCCAAGAGACCCAGTACTTC. Encoded protein: CSGTRTDQAQETQYF.

The chain is built from TRBV11-3 and TRBJ2-3; TRBD1 agrees at 9 bases. CDR1 SGHNT and CDR2 YENEEA come from the germline V gene. Trimming cost V 4 bases and J 4 bases; bases outside gene matches: 9. This CDR3 has 16 amino acids. Written as DNA, the CDR3 is TGTGCCAGCAGCTCCCCGACAGGGGGTATCTCAGATACGCAGTATTTT. This encodes CASSSPTGGISDTQYF.

CDR3 sequence: CSAELAGGPGELFF. In DNA form, the CDR3 reads TGCAGTGCCGAACTAGCGGGGGGGCCTGGGGAGCTGTTTTTT. V and J are TRBV20-1 and TRBJ2-2; 13 bases are shared with TRBD2. This CDR3 has 14 residues. Looked up from germline, CDR1 is DFQATT and CDR2 is SNEGSKA (reference sequence). V gave up 6 bases and J gave up 8 bases; unmatched junction bases: 6.

This clonotype has just a few counts. The chain is built from TRBV7-9 and TRBJ1-1; possible D gene TRBD1, 6 bases. Germline values: CDR1 SEHNR, CDR2 FQNEAQ (reference sequence). With 1 base removed from V and 0 bases from J, the gap between germline ends came to 12 bases. CDR3 size: 16 residues. CDR3 DNA: TGTGCCAGCAGCTTAGGCAGGGGAAACATGAACACTGAAGCTTTCTTT. This translates into CASSLGRGNMNTEAFF.

The chain links TRBV10-3 to TRBJ2-7, with 7 positions matching TRBD1. The CDR3 runs to 17 residues. After removal of 3 bases from V and 3 bases from J, the junction contained 14 bases not matched to a gene. Looked up from germline, CDR1 is ENHRY and CDR2 is SYGVKD. CDR3 DNA sequence: TGTGCCATCAGTGATGGGCCAGGGGGAGAATTTGGCTACGAGCAGTACTTC. This gives the protein CAISDGPGGEFGYEQYF.

This clonotype was seen only a few times. The chain has TRBV7-9 and TRBJ2-6; 8 nucleotides line up with TRBD1. The V and J ends lost 5 bases and 3 bases, in that order; junction bases with no gene match: 18. The CDR3 is made up of 20 amino acids. The germline V gene encodes CDR1 SEHNR and CDR2 FQNEAQ (reference sequence). This CDR3 reads CASSPQGDKELGDGANVLTF. CDR3 in DNA: TGTGCCAGCAGCCCACAGGGGGACAAGGAACTCGGGGATGGGGCCAACGTCCTGACTTTC. The whole variable domain, remainder taken from reference TRBV7-9 and TRBJ2-6, is DTGVSQNPRHKITKRGQNVTFRCDPISEHNRLYWYRQTLGQGPEFLTYFQNEAQLEKSRLLSDRFSAERPKGSFSTLEIQRTEQGDSAMYLCASSPQGDKELGDGANVLTFGAGSRLTVL.

This clonotype has more than one count but fewer than ten. The rearrangement uses TRBV4-2 and TRBJ1-2; 7 bases map to TRBD1. Trimming at V came to 5 bases and at J to 5 bases, leaving 11 bases not matched to a gene. The CDR3 spans 15 residues. CDR1 LGHNA and CDR2 YNFKEQ come from the germline V gene. The CDR3 reads CASSYADREPYGYTF. As DNA, the CDR3 is TGTGCCAGCAGCTACGCCGACAGGGAGCCGTATGGCTACACCTTC.

V is TRBV5-1 and J is TRBJ2-2, with D unresolved. Germline CDR1 SGHRS, CDR2 YFSETQ. This CDR3 comprises 13 residues. The germline V and J ends were trimmed by 3 bases and 7 bases, with 10 bases remaining between them. The CDR3 nucleotides read TGCGCCAGCAGCTCCGTGGGCGGCGGGGAGCTGTTTTTT. Amino acids: CASSSVGGGELFF.

J is TRBJ2-7 and V is TRBV11-3, with D possibly matching TRBD2 (5 bases). V was cut by 5 bases and J by 1 base, with 12 bases left in between. Germline assignment: CDR1 SGHNT and CDR2 YENEEA. The CDR3 totals 14 residues. The DNA for the CDR3 is TGTGCCAGCAGCCGATACCGAGGGTCCTACGAGCAGTACTTC. This gives the protein CASSRYRGSYEQYF. The entire variable domain, with the rest obtained from reference TRBV11-3 and TRBJ2-7, is as follows: EAGVVQSPRYKIIEKKQPVAFWCNPISGHNTLYWYLQNLGQGPELLIRYENEEAVDDSQLPKDRFSAERLKGVDSTLKIQPAELGDSAVYLCASSRYRGSYEQYFGPGTRLTVT.

This clonotype has only a few counts. The V and J genes are TRBV7-3 and TRBJ1-2, with 11 nucleotides matching TRBD1. The CDR3 has 17 residues. The V gene's germline CDR1 is SGHTA and CDR2 FQGTGA. Unmatched junction bases numbered 15, after V lost 5 bases and J lost 7 bases. The CDR3 loop reads CASSRHNARTGGIGYTF. CDR3 DNA sequence: TGTGCCAGCAGCCGACACAACGCCCGGACAGGGGGCATTGGCTACACCTTC.

This clonotype was seen more than once but under ten times. This chain uses TRBV10-3 with TRBJ1-2, with 8 bases aligning to TRBD1. In germline, CDR1 is ENHRY, CDR2 SYGVKD. CDR3 length: 14 amino acids. V lost 7 bases and J lost 6; bases outside the gene matches: 10. CDR3 DNA sequence: TGTGCCATCATGCCAGGGGGCGGTGTCGATGGCTACACCTTC. Residues: CAIMPGGGVDGYTF.

The chain recombines TRBV24-1 with TRBJ2-3; tentatively, D is TRBD1 (7 bases). The germline V gene encodes CDR1 KGHDR and CDR2 SFDVKD. V shed 5 bases and J shed 6 bases, with 14 bases lying between them. The CDR3 spans 14 residues. The CDR3 coding sequence is TGTGCCACCAGTGCCCAGGGGGGCTGGGATACGCAGTATTTT. Protein: CATSAQGGWDTQYF.

The chain joins TRBV4-2 to TRBJ1-3; D gene uncertain. Germline V gene sequence: CDR1 LGHNA, CDR2 YNFKEQ. This CDR3 comprises 16 residues. The V and J ends lost 0 bases and 0 bases respectively, with 9 bases between them. The CDR3 region has the DNA TGTGCCAGCAGCCAAGACGGGGAAATCTCTGGAAACACCATATATTTT. It is translated as CASSQDGEISGNTIYF.

The chain recombines TRBV29-1 with TRBJ2-2; unclear D gene. CDR3 length: 14 residues. V was cut by 7 bases and J by 0 bases, with 12 bases left in between. Germline values: CDR1 SQVTM, CDR2 ANQGSEA. CDR3 coding DNA: TGCAGCGCCGAGCCCTCCGCGAACACCGGGGAGCTGTTTTTT. This codes for CSAEPSANTGELFF.

J is TRBJ2-1 and V is TRBV20-1, with 10 bases aligning to TRBD2. J was trimmed by 2 bases and V by 6 bases; bases with no gene match: 1. The V gene's germline CDR1 is DFQATT and CDR2 SNEGSKA (reference sequence). This CDR3 has 13 residues. CDR3 bases: TGCAGTGCAGGACTAGCGGCCTACAATGAGCAGTTCTTC. This codes for CSAGLAAYNEQFF.

CDR3 residues: CASSYGGPYGYTF. CDR3 coding DNA: TGTGCCAGCAGTTACGGGGGCCCCTATGGCTACACCTTC. The gene calls are TRBV6-5 and TRBJ1-2; possible D gene TRBD1, 6 bases. The CDR3 loop spans 13 amino acids. V was shortened by 2 bases and J by 4 bases, with 8 bases between the two germline ends. CDR1 and CDR2 from the germline V gene are MNHEY and SVGAGI.

Only one count was recorded for this clonotype. J is TRBJ1-5 and V is TRBV7-9; D gene unclear. The CDR3 has 15 residues. Trimming removed 3 bases at V and 2 bases at J, with 11 bases between. Germline V lookup: CDR1 SEHNR, CDR2 FQNEAQ (reference sequence). This chain's CDR3 is CASSFGITGNQPQHF. CDR3 DNA: TGTGCCAGCAGCTTTGGTATAACTGGCAATCAGCCCCAGCATTTT.

This chain joins TRBV11-2 and TRBJ1-1, with D hard to call. Trimming pared 5 bases from V and 0 bases from J, leaving 7 bases between. CDR1 is SGHAT and CDR2 is FQNNGV in the germline V gene. The CDR3 contains 13 residues. In DNA form, the CDR3 reads TGTGCCAGCAGCGACGGACTGAACACTGAAGCTTTCTTT. Protein product: CASSDGLNTEAFF. The complete variable domain, with remaining parts taken from reference TRBV11-2 and TRBJ1-1, reads EAGVAQSPRYKIIEKRQSVAFWCNPISGHATLYWYQQILGQGPKLLIQFQNNGVVDDSQLPKDRFSAERLKGVDSTLKIQPAKLEDSAVYLCASSDGLNTEAFFGQGTRLTVV.

This clonotype has only a few counts. This chain connects TRBV2 to TRBJ2-3; 7 nucleotides align to TRBD1. The V segment lost 4 bases and the J segment 0 bases; nucleotides outside the gene matches: 4. Germline V CDR1 and CDR2: SNHLY, FYNNEI. The CDR3 spans 15 residues. CDR3 in DNA: TGTGCCAGCAGTGGGGGGACAGCTAGCACAGATACGCAGTATTTT. Translating gives CASSGGTASTDTQYF.

In this sample, this clonotype turned up a few times. This rearrangement joins TRBV15 to TRBJ2-5, with D unclear. Looked up from germline, CDR1 is LNHNV and CDR2 is YYDKDF (reference sequence). This CDR3 spans 12 amino acids. Trimming left V 8 bases short and J 5 bases short, with 12 bases between. The CDR3 bases are TGTGCCACCCTAGGGTCTTTGGAGACCCAGTACTTC. Translation: CATLGSLETQYF.

The rearrangement joins TRBV12-3 or TRBV12-4 to TRBJ2-7; D remains unclear. With 6 bases removed from V and 4 bases from J, the gap between germline ends came to 7 bases. The CDR3 is made up of 11 amino acids. CDR3 bases: TGTGCCAGCAGCCGGAGATACGAGCAGTACTTC. This encodes CASSRRYEQYF.